These 22 T cell receptor beta chains originate from one sample sequenced in a study of shared clonotypes between healthy human individuals. Produced via immunoSEQ multiplex PCR; TCRdb's table is partial and in-frame only. The repertoire holds hundreds of thousands of clones, with around 75% as singletons. Sequenced input: PBMCs. Receptor source: a woman between 35 and 50 years old in good health. Some clones in this sample may be carry-over from other donors' samples.

The chain combines TRBV7-2 with TRBJ2-1; TRBD1 is a possible D gene (6 bases). CDR1 and CDR2 (germline): SGHTA, FQGNSA. CDR3 length equals 16 residues. V shed 3 bases and J shed 2 bases, with 14 bases lying between them. CDR3 amino acids: CASSLVLGGTYNEQFF. As DNA, the CDR3 is TGTGCCAGCAGCTTGGTGTTAGGGGGTACCTACAATGAGCAGTTCTTC.

This clone appeared a few times. V and J are TRBV5-1 and TRBJ2-7; 9 nucleotides align to TRBD1. V dropped 4 bases and J dropped 2; count of bases not matched to a gene: 7. Germline lookup yields CDR1 SGHRS and CDR2 YFSETQ. The CDR3 runs 15 residues. CDR3 nucleotide sequence: TGCGCCAGCAGCGCGGGGACAGGGCGGACCTACGAGCAGTACTTC. Translation gives CASSAGTGRTYEQYF.

This clone came up a few times. This CDR3 is CASSGTGTEAFF. The CDR3, as DNA: TGTGCCAGCAGTGGGACAGGGACTGAAGCTTTCTTT. The chain is built from TRBV2 and TRBJ1-1; 8 bases match TRBD1. V lost 4 bases and J lost 5; bases outside the gene matches: 0. Germline values: CDR1 SNHLY, CDR2 FYNNEI. The CDR3 is made up of 12 amino acids.

The sample holds one count of this clone. The J gene is TRBJ2-1, the V gene TRBV7-2; D remains ambiguous. V lost 2 bases to trimming and J lost 6 bases, with 8 bases between them. The CDR3 spans 13 residues. Germline CDR1 SGHTA, CDR2 FQGNSA. This chain's CDR3 is CASSLSRTNEQFF. In DNA, the CDR3 is TGTGCCAGCAGCTTAAGCCGGACCAATGAGCAGTTCTTC.

This rearrangement joins TRBV28 to TRBJ2-7, with D perhaps TRBD2 (5 bases). The germline V gene has CDR1 MDHEN and CDR2 SYDVKM. Trimming took off 2 bases at V and 2 bases at J, with 13 bases between the two ends. CDR3 size: 15 residues. CDR3 amino acids: CASSLPNAGAYEQYF. The CDR3 nucleotides read TGTGCCAGCAGTTTACCTAATGCGGGCGCCTACGAGCAGTACTTC.

This chain links TRBV29-1 with TRBJ1-1; D gene ambiguous. The CDR3 extends over 11 amino acids. The V gene's germline CDR1 is SQVTM and CDR2 ANQGSEA. Trimming removed 2 bases at V and 7 bases at J, with 8 bases between. Written as DNA, the CDR3 is TGCAGCGTTGAACGTGGTAGTGAAGCTTTCTTT. Amino acids: CSVERGSEAFF. Looking up the rest from reference TRBV29-1 and TRBJ1-1 gives the full variable domain: SAVISQKPSRDICQRGTSLTIQCQVDSQVTMMFWYRQQPGQSLTLIATANQGSEATYESGFVIDKFPISRPNLTFSTLTVSNMSPEDSSIYLCSVERGSEAFFGQGTRLTVV.

The V call is TRBV2, the J call TRBJ1-6; D may be TRBD1 (5 bases). The CDR3 spans 14 residues. The ends were cut back, 4 bases at V and 10 bases at J, with 14 bases in the middle. CDR1 and CDR2 from the germline V gene are SNHLY and FYNNEI. Here the CDR3 DNA reads TGTGCCAGCAGTGTTTGGGGCCAGGGCTCACCCCTCCACTTT. It codes for CASSVWGQGSPLHF.

The gene calls are TRBV7-2 and TRBJ2-1; D may be TRBD1 (5 bases). The V gene's germline CDR1 is SGHTA and CDR2 FQGNSA. V dropped 5 bases and J dropped 12 bases, with 20 bases sitting between them. This CDR3 is 14 amino acids long. The CDR3 DNA reads TGTGCCAGCAGCCCCGACAGTGTACCTAGGGGGCAGTTCTTC. Its protein is CASSPDSVPRGQFF. Variable domain in full (rest from reference TRBV7-2 and TRBJ2-1): GAGVSQSPSNKVTEKGKDVELRCDPISGHTALYWYRQSLGQGLEFLIYFQGNSAPDKSGLPSDRFSAERTGGSVSTLTIQRTQQEDSAVYLCASSPDSVPRGQFFGPGTRLTVL.

This sequence joins TRBV6-1 and TRBJ2-4; 7 positions match TRBD2. V shed 0 bases and J 14 bases; nucleotides not matched to a gene: 1. Germline-derived CDR1 and CDR2 are MNHNS and SASEGT. CDR3 length equals 11 residues. The CDR3 DNA reads TGTGCCAGCAGTGAAGCGGGGACTAAGTACTTC. It codes for CASSEAGTKYF.

V and J are TRBV27 and TRBJ2-7; the match to TRBD2 covers 7 bases. J was trimmed by 3 bases and V by 2 bases; bases with no gene match: 10. CDR1 MNHEY and CDR2 SMNVEV come from the germline V gene (reference sequence). The CDR3 has 16 amino acids. CDR3 sequence (DNA): TGTGCCAGCAGTTTAGGGGGTGCTAGCGGAGGCTACGAGCAGTACTTC. It encodes CASSLGGASGGYEQYF.

This clone was detected many times. Other DNA sequences in the same sample also yield this CDR3. This rearrangement joins TRBV2 to TRBJ2-1; D not resolved. This CDR3 spans 12 amino acids. The V gene lost 5 bases and the J gene lost 2 bases, with 4 bases spanning the gap. Germline assignment: CDR1 SNHLY and CDR2 FYNNEI. CDR3 sequence: CASSPTYNEQFF. In nucleotides, the CDR3 is TGTGCCAGCAGTCCAACCTACAATGAGCAGTTCTTC.

The chain joins TRBV28 to TRBJ2-6; 7 bases are a match to TRBD1. This CDR3 comprises 16 residues. V shed 5 bases and J 5 bases; nucleotides not matched to a gene: 9. Germline CDR1 MDHEN, CDR2 SYDVKM. CDR3 in amino acids: CASSPSKGARANVLTF. The CDR3 DNA reads TGTGCCAGCAGTCCCTCGAAGGGGGCCAGGGCCAACGTCCTGACTTTC.

This clone was counted many times. The chain is built from TRBV6-1 and TRBJ1-2; D gene unclear. V lost 0 bases and J 1 base, leaving 9 bases between the germline ends. There are 15 residues in the CDR3. Looked up from germline, CDR1 is MNHNS and CDR2 is SASEGT. The CDR3 sequence is CASSEAAGGNYGYTF. CDR3 DNA: TGTGCCAGCAGTGAAGCGGCAGGAGGTAACTATGGCTACACCTTC.

The chain has TRBV6-1 and TRBJ1-5; TRBD1 is a possible D gene (6 bases). Germline V gene data show CDR1 as MNHNS and CDR2 as SASEGT. The CDR3 runs to 17 residues. V lost 2 bases and J lost 2, with 16 bases in between. Here the CDR3 reads CASSERAGGGGNQPQHF. The CDR3 DNA reads TGTGCCAGCAGTGAAAGAGCGGGGGGCGGGGGCAATCAGCCCCAGCATTTT.

J is TRBJ1-2 and V is TRBV7-8, with unresolved D. CDR3 length equals 16 residues. V lost 1 base and J lost 7, with 19 bases in between. CDR1 is SGHVS, CDR2 FQNEAQ, per germline. In nucleotides, the CDR3 is TGTGCCAGCAGCTTAGGGTCCCTCCTCGATGTATCTGGCTACACCTTC. Protein: CASSLGSLLDVSGYTF.

This clone was seen a single time. The CDR3 region is CASSQFPVGPGYGYTF. Here the CDR3 DNA reads TGCGCCAGCAGCCAGTTCCCGGTGGGACCTGGCTATGGCTACACCTTC. The V gene is TRBV4-3, the J gene TRBJ1-2; tentative D call: TRBD1 (5 bases). Germline lookup yields CDR1 LGHNA and CDR2 YSLEER. Trimming stripped 3 bases from V and 4 bases from J, with 18 bases between. This CDR3 contains 16 residues.

This chain joins TRBV19 and TRBJ1-1, with 7 bases identical to TRBD1. Germline CDR1 and CDR2: LNHDA and SQIVND (reference sequence). This CDR3 has 15 amino acids. V was pared by 9 bases and J by 0 bases, with 10 bases of the junction left unmatched. CDR3 amino acids: CASRSPGGVNTEAFF. As DNA, the CDR3 is TGTGCCAGCAGAAGCCCAGGGGGAGTGAACACTGAAGCTTTCTTT.

The gene calls are TRBV10-3 and TRBJ1-2; D is undetermined. The germline V gene has CDR1 ENHRY and CDR2 SYGVKD. V was cut by 6 bases and J by 9 bases, with 14 bases left in between. The CDR3 is made up of 12 amino acids. CDR3 protein: CAIRDPAYSYTF. CDR3 in DNA: TGTGCCATCAGGGATCCTGCTTATAGCTACACCTTC.

V and J are TRBV9 and TRBJ2-3; 16 bases line up with TRBD2. Unmatched junction bases numbered 3, after V lost 4 bases and J lost 4 bases. Germline lookup yields CDR1 SGDLS and CDR2 YYNGEE. This CDR3 is built from 16 residues. The CDR3 sequence is CASSPGLAGGSDTQYF. The CDR3 DNA is TGTGCCAGCAGCCCGGGACTAGCGGGAGGGTCAGATACGCAGTATTTT.

This CDR3 reads CAWSGTRSTEAFF. The CDR3 DNA reads as TGTGCCTGGAGTGGTACAAGGAGCACTGAAGCTTTCTTT. This chain uses TRBV30 with TRBJ1-1; D is undetermined. Trimming removed 1 base from V and 4 bases from J, with 10 bases in between. The length of the CDR3 is 13 residues. The germline CDR1 and CDR2 sequences are GTSNPN and SVGIG (reference sequence).

This sequence joins TRBV11-2 and TRBJ2-1; TRBD2 aligns across 10 bases. Germline V lookup: CDR1 SGHAT, CDR2 FQNNGV. The V gene end was trimmed by 5 bases and the J gene end by 7 bases; junction bases not matched to a gene: 17. The CDR3 contains 18 residues. CDR3 loop: CASSDYWTSGRRGNEQFF. The CDR3 nucleotides read TGTGCCAGCAGCGACTACTGGACTAGCGGACGGAGGGGTAATGAGCAGTTCTTC. The variable domain in full, completed from reference TRBV11-2 and TRBJ2-1, reads EAGVAQSPRYKIIEKRQSVAFWCNPISGHATLYWYQQILGQGPKLLIQFQNNGVVDDSQLPKDRFSAERLKGVDSTLKIQPAKLEDSAVYLCASSDYWTSGRRGNEQFFGPGTRLTVL.

The rearrangement links TRBV5-1 to TRBJ1-6; D call uncertain. This CDR3 comprises 14 residues. CDR1 is SGHRS, CDR2 YFSETQ, per germline. Deletions cut 5 bases from V and 9 bases from J, with 15 bases between. The CDR3 loop reads CASSPDREGSPLHF. The CDR3 nucleotides read TGCGCCAGCAGTCCAGACCGGGAGGGTTCACCCCTCCACTTT.